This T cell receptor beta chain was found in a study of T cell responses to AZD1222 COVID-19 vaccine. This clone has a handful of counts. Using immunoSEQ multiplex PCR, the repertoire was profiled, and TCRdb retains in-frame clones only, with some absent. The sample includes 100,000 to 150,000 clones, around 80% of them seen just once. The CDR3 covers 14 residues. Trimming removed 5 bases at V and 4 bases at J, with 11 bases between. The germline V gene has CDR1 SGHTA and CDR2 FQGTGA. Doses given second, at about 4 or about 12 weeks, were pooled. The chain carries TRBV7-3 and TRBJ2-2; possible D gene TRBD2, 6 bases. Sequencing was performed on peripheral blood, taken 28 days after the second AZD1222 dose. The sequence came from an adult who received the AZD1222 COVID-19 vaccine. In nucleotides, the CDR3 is TGTGCCAGCAGCCCCCTAGCGACCACCGGGGAGCTGTTTTTT. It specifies CASSPLATTGELFF.